Below are 3 T cell receptor beta chains sequenced from a single sample in a study of cytomegalovirus exposure and HLA in healthy donors. PCR was performed using 60 Vbeta and 13 Jbeta primers. The data were produced by immunoSEQ multiplex PCR, yet TCRdb's version contains in-frame clones alone and is incomplete. The data contain over 150,000 clones, nearly 80% of them singletons. Sequencing was carried out using PBMCs. Receptor source: a man aged 18 to 30 in good health and CMV-seropositive.

This clone showed up just once. The chain links TRBV27 to TRBJ1-2; TRBD1 is a possible D gene (5 bases). The length of the CDR3 is 14 residues. V was trimmed by 2 bases and J by 3 bases, leaving 10 bases between them. Germline assignment: CDR1 MNHEY and CDR2 SMNVEV (reference sequence). The CDR3 region is CASSLSARDYGYTF. The CDR3 region has the DNA TGTGCCAGCAGTTTAAGTGCCAGGGACTATGGCTACACCTTC.

This clone has just a few counts. The chain employs TRBV11-1 and TRBJ2-3, with D possibly matching TRBD2 (5 bases). CDR1 is SGHAT, CDR2 FQDESV, per germline (reference sequence). V shed 6 bases and J shed 0 bases, with 13 bases lying between them. CDR3 length: 15 residues. The CDR3 DNA is TGTGCCAGCAGGGGAGCTAGGTCTAGCACAGATACGCAGTATTTT. It specifies CASRGARSSTDTQYF.

With regard to this clone: The sample carries other DNA sequences with the same CDR3. The CDR3 nucleotides read TGCGCCAGCAGCCAGACTACAGGGTTCGGCACAGATACGCAGTATTTT. Translated: CASSQTTGFGTDTQYF. The chain joins TRBV4-3 to TRBJ2-3, with a possible D match to TRBD1 (6 bases). The CDR3 sequence is 16 residues long. The V end lost 3 bases, the J end lost 1 base, and 14 bases lay between the germline ends. Germline values: CDR1 LGHNA, CDR2 YSLEER.